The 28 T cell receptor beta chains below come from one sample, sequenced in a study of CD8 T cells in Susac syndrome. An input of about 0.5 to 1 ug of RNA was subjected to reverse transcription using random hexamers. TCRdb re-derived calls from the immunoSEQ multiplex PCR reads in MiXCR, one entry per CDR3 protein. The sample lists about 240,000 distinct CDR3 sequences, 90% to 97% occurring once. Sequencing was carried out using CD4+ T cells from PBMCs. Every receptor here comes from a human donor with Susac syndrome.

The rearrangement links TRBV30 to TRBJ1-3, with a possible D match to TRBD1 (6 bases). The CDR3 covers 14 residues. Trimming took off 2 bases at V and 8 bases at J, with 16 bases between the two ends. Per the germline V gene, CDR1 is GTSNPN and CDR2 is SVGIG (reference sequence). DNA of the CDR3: TGTGCCTGGAGTTGGACAGATACTCGGGACACCATATATTTT. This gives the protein CAWSWTDTRDTIYF.

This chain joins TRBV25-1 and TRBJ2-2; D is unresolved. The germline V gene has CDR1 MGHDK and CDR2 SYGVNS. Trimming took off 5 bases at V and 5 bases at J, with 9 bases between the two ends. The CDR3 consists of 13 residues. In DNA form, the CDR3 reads TGTGCCAGCAGTTTCTATAGAACCGGGGAGCTGTTTTTT. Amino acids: CASSFYRTGELFF.

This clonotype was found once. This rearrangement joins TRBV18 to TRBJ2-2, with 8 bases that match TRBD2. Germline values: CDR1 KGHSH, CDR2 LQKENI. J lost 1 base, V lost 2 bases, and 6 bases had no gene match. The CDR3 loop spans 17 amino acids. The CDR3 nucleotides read TGTGCCAGCTCACCAACAGGAACTAGCGGGAACACCGGGGAGCTGTTTTTT. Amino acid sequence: CASSPTGTSGNTGELFF.

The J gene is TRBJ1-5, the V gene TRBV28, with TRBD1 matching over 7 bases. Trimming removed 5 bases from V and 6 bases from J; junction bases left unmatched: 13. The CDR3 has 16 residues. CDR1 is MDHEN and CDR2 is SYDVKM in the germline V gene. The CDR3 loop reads CASSELTGSEGQPQHF. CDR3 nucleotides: TGTGCCAGCAGTGAATTGACAGGGTCAGAGGGTCAGCCCCAGCATTTT.

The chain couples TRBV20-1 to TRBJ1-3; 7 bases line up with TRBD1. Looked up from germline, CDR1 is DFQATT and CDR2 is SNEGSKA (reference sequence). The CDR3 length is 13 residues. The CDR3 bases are TGCAGCTTACAGGGGATTCCTGGAAACACCATATATTTT. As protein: CSLQGIPGNTIYF.

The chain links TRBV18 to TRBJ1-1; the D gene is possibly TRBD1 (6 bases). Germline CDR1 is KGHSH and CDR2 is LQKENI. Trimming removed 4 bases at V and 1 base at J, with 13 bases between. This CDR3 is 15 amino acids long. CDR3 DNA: TGTGCCAGCTCACTCTCATTCAGGGGGAACACTGAAGCTTTCTTT. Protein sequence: CASSLSFRGNTEAFF.

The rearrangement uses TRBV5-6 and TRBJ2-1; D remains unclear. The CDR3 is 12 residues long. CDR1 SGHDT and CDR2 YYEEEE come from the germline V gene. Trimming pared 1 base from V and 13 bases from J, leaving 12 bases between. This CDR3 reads CASSLSGLPQFF. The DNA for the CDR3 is TGTGCCAGCAGCTTGTCCGGTCTGCCTCAGTTCTTC.

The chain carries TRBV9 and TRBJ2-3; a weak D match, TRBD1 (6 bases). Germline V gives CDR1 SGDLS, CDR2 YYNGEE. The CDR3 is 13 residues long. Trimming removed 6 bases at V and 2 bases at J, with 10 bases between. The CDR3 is CASNQGFTDTQYF. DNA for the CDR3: TGTGCCAGCAATCAGGGGTTCACAGATACGCAGTATTTT.

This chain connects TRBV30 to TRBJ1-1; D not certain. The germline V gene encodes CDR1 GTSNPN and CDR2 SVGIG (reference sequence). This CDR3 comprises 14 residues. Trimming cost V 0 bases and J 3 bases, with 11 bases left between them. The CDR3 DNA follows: TGTGCCTGGAGTGTAAGGTGGGCGGACACTGAAGCTTTCTTT. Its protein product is CAWSVRWADTEAFF.

DNA for the CDR3: TGCAGCGTTGATAGGGGAGCGGGGCACTCCTACAATGAGCAGTTCTTC. Its translation is CSVDRGAGHSYNEQFF. The V gene is TRBV29-1, the J gene TRBJ2-1, with 7 nucleotides matching TRBD2. The CDR3 contains 16 residues. The V gene end was trimmed by 3 bases and the J gene end by 0 bases; junction bases not matched to a gene: 8. CDR1 is SQVTM, CDR2 ANQGSEA, per germline.

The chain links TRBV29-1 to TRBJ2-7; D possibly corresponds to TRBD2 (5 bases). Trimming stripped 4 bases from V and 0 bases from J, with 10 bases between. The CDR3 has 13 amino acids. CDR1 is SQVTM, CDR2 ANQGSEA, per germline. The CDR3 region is CSVGTGTSYEQYF. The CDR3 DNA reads TGCAGCGTTGGGACGGGAACCTCCTACGAGCAGTACTTC.

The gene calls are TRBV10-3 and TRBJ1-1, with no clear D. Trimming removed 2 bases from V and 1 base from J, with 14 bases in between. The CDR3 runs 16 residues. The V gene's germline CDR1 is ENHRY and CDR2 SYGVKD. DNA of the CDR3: TGTGCCATCAGTGAGGTAACAAACGGAGCGAACACTGAAGCTTTCTTT. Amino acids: CAISEVTNGANTEAFF.

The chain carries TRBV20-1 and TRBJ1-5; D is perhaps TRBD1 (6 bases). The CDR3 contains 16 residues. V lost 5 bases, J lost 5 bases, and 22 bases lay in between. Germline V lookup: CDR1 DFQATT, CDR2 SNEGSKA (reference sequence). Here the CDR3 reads CSAPLGGQGSYQPQHF. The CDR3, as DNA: TGCAGTGCTCCCCTGGGGGGGCAGGGGAGTTATCAGCCCCAGCATTTT.

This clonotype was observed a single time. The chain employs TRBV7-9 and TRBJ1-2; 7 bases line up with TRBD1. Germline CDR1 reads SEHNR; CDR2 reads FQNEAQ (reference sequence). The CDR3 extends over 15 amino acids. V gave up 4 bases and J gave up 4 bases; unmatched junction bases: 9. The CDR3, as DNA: TGTGCCAGCAGCTCCACGGGGACAGCCCTCTATGGCTACACCTTC. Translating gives CASSSTGTALYGYTF.

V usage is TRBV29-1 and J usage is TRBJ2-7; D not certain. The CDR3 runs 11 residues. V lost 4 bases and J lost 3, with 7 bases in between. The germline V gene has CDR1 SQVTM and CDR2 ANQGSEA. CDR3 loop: CSVGAIYEQYF. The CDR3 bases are TGCAGCGTTGGGGCAATCTACGAGCAGTACTTC.

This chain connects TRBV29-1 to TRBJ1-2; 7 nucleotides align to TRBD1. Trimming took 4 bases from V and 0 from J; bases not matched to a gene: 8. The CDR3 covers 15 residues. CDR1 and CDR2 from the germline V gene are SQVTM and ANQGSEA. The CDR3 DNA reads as TGCAGCGTTGGGTTAGGGGGCGCAGCTAACTATGGCTACACCTTC. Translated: CSVGLGGAANYGYTF.

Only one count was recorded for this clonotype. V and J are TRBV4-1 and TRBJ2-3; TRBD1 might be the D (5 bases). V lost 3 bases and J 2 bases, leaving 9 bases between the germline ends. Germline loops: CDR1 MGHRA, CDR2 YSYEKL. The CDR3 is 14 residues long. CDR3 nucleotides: TGCGCCAGCAGCCAGAGACAGACCACAGATACGCAGTATTTT. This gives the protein CASSQRQTTDTQYF.

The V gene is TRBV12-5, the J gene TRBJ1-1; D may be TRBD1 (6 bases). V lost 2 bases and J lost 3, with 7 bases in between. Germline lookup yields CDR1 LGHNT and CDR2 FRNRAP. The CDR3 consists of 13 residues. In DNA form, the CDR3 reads TGTGCTAGTGGTTTGAGGGGGGACACTGAAGCTTTCTTT. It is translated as CASGLRGDTEAFF. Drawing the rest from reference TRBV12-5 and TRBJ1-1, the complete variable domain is DARVTQTPRHKVTEMGQEVTMRCQPILGHNTVFWYRQTMMQGLELLAYFRNRAPLDDSGMPKDRFSAEMPDATLATLKIQPSEPRDSAVYFCASGLRGDTEAFFGQGTRLTVV.

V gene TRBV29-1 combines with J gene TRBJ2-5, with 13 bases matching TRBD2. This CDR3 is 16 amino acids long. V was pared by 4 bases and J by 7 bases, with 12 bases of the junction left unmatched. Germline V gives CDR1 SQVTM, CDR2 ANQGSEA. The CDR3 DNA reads TGCAGCGTTGTTCCCGGAGGACTAGCGGGAGCGGGGACCCAGTACTTC. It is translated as CSVVPGGLAGAGTQYF.

The CDR3 DNA reads TGCAGCGTTTTACGGGACACCGATAACTATGGCTACACCTTC. Translating gives CSVLRDTDNYGYTF. V is TRBV29-1 and J is TRBJ1-2; tentative D call: TRBD1 (6 bases). Trimming took 5 bases from V and 1 from J, leaving 14 bases between them. Per germline, CDR1 SQVTM and CDR2 ANQGSEA. This CDR3 comprises 14 residues. The full variable domain, completed using reference TRBV29-1 and TRBJ1-2, is SAVISQKPSRDICQRGTSLTIQCQVDSQVTMMFWYRQQPGQSLTLIATANQGSEATYESGFVIDKFPISRPNLTFSTLTVSNMSPEDSSIYLCSVLRDTDNYGYTFGSGTRLTVV.

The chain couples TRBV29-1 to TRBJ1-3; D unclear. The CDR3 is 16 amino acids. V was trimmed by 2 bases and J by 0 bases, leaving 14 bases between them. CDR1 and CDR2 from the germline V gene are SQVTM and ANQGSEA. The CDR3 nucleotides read TGCAGCGTTGAATTATTGGATCCCAGCTCTGGAAACACCATATATTTT. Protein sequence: CSVELLDPSSGNTIYF.

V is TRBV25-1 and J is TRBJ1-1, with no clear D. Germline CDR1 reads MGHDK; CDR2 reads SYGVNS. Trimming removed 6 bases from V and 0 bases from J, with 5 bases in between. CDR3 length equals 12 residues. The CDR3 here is CASRRMNTEAFF. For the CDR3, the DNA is TGTGCCAGCAGAAGGATGAACACTGAAGCTTTCTTT. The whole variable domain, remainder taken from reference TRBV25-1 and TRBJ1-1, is EADIYQTPRYLVIGTGKKITLECSQTMGHDKMYWYQQDPGMELHLIHYSYGVNSTEKGDLSSESTVSRIRTEHFPLTLESARPSHTSQYLCASRRMNTEAFFGQGTRLTVV.

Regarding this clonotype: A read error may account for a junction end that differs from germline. The CDR3 DNA sequence: TGTGCCAGTAGTGACCGGTCGAGTGAAAAACTGGTTTTT. Translating gives CASSDRSSEKLVF. The gene calls are TRBV19 and TRBJ1-4; D call uncertain. The germline V gene encodes CDR1 LNHDA and CDR2 SQIVND (reference sequence). The CDR3 consists of 13 residues.

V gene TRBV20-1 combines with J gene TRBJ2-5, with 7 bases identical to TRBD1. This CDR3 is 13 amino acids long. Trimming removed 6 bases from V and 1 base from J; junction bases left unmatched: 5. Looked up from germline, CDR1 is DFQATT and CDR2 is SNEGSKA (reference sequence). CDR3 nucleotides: TGCAGTGCCCCAAGGACAGGCCAAGAGACCCAGTACTTC. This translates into CSAPRTGQETQYF.

CDR3 sequence (DNA): TGCAGCGTTGAAGGAGGGGGCTACGAGCAGTACTTC. Protein product: CSVEGGGYEQYF. This sequence joins TRBV29-1 and TRBJ2-7, with D perhaps matching TRBD1 (6 bases). The CDR3 sequence is 12 residues long. V was cut by 1 base and J by 3 bases, with 7 bases left in between. CDR1 is SQVTM, CDR2 ANQGSEA, per germline.

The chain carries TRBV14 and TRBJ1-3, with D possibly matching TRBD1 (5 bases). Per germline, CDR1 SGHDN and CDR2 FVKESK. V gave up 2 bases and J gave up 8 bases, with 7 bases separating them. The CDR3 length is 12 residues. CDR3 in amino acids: CASSQQGDTIYF. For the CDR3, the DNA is TGTGCCAGCAGCCAACAGGGTGACACCATATATTTT.

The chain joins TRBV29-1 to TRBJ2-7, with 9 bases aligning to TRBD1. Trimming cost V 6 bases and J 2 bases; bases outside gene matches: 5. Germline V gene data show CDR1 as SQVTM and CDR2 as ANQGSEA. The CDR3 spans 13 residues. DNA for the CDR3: TGCAGCGTGGGGACAGGGAAGACCTACGAGCAGTACTTC. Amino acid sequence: CSVGTGKTYEQYF.

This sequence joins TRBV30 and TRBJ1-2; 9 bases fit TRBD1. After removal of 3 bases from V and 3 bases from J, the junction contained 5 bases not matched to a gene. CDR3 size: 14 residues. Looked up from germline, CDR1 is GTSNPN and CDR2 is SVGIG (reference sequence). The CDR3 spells CAWRHDRGYYGYTF. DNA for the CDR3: TGTGCCTGGAGACACGACAGGGGGTACTATGGCTACACCTTC.